This TCR beta chain was sequenced for a study of neurological immune-mediated disorders. Overall study findings and caveats: In HTLV-1-associated myelopathy, TCR clonal expansion was greatest, and in multiple sclerosis it was least, below healthy controls.

Documented time point: longitudinal time-point 2. V lost 4 bases and J 2 bases, leaving 16 bases between the germline ends. CDR1 LGHDT and CDR2 YNNKEL come from the germline V gene (reference sequence). This CDR3 region has 16 residues. This clonotype has at least ten counts. What it binds is unknown. In each sequencing run, over 180 million TCR-beta sequences were generated from 15-18 subjects. One entry per CDR3 protein, called by TCRdb with MiXCR from the 5' RACE reads. The sample holds some 87,000 distinct CDR3 sequences, approximately 13% seen once. This receptor was obtained from a female donor with HTLV-1-associated myelopathy (HAM/TSP). The chain is built from TRBV3-1 and TRBJ2-3; D is perhaps TRBD2 (6 bases). What was sequenced was PBMCs. The CDR3 DNA reads TGTGCCAGCAGCCTAACTCCGGGACTCAACACAGATACGCAGTATTTT. This gives the protein CASSLTPGLNTDTQYF.